The next 31 T cell receptor beta chains were all read from a single sample in a study of cytomegalovirus exposure and HLA in healthy donors. The primer mix had 60 Vbeta and 13 Jbeta primers. The data were produced by immunoSEQ multiplex PCR, yet TCRdb's version contains in-frame clones alone and is incomplete. The table lists about 160,000 clones, around nine tenths of them singletons, with 0.75% to 0.95% in the top ten. Sequenced sample: PBMCs. These receptors came from a woman aged 30 to 39 in good health and CMV-seronegative.

Turning to this clone: Compared with germline, one end of the junction differs, possibly owing to a read error. The rearrangement links TRBV7-9 to TRBJ2-2, with D tentatively TRBD1 (5 bases). The CDR3 runs to 15 residues. CDR1 and CDR2 from the germline V gene are SEHNR and FQNEAQ (reference sequence). CDR3 nucleotides: TGTGCCAGCAGCTTAGCGGGGCCCAACAGCGGGGAGCTGTTTTTT. Amino acids: CASSLAGPNSGELFF.

The rearrangement links TRBV18 to TRBJ2-1; 7 nucleotides agree with TRBD2. The CDR3 is made up of 15 amino acids. Germline CDR1 reads KGHSH; CDR2 reads LQKENI. V lost 1 base, J lost 2 bases, and 2 bases stayed unmatched. CDR3 protein: CASSPRGRAYNEQFF. Written as DNA, the CDR3 is TGTGCCAGCTCACCACGGGGGAGGGCCTACAATGAGCAGTTCTTC. The variable domain in full, completed from reference TRBV18 and TRBJ2-1, reads NAGVMQNPRHLVRRRGQEARLRCSPMKGHSHVYWYRQLPEEGLKFMVYLQKENIIDESGMPKERFSAEFPKEGPSILRIQQVVRGDSAAYFCASSPRGRAYNEQFFGPGTRLTVL.

V gene TRBV7-9 combines with J gene TRBJ1-2; a weak D match, TRBD1 (6 bases). The CDR3 is 14 residues long. Trimming shortened V by 2 bases and J by 2 bases, and 9 bases separated the two germline ends. The V gene's germline CDR1 is SEHNR and CDR2 FQNEAQ (reference sequence). The CDR3 spells CASSLTTGNYGYTF. The CDR3 region has the DNA TGTGCCAGCAGCTTAACAACAGGGAACTATGGCTACACCTTC.

V usage is TRBV2 and J usage is TRBJ1-5; tentatively, D is TRBD1 (5 bases). Trimming pared 7 bases from V and 7 bases from J, leaving 20 bases between. Germline-derived CDR1 and CDR2 are SNHLY and FYNNEI. This CDR3 spans 15 amino acids. The CDR3 nucleotides are TGTGCCAGCACCACCGGTGGGGGGGGAGGCCAGCCCCAGCATTTT. Encoded protein: CASTTGGGGGQPQHF. Full variable domain (remainder filled in from reference TRBV2 and TRBJ1-5): EPEVTQTPSHQVTQMGQEVILRCVPISNHLYFYWYRQILGQKVEFLVSFYNNEISEKSEIFDDQFSVERPDGSNFTLKIRSTKLEDSAMYFCASTTGGGGGQPQHFGDGTRLSIL.

J is TRBJ2-7 and V is TRBV5-1; D remains unclear. The germline V and J ends were trimmed by 2 bases and 5 bases, with 8 bases remaining between them. The CDR3 extends over 12 amino acids. The V gene's germline CDR1 is SGHRS and CDR2 YFSETQ. CDR3 region: CASSFTSDEQYF. The CDR3 nucleotides read TGCGCCAGCAGCTTCACGTCAGACGAGCAGTACTTC.

In this sample, this clone turned up once. The chain uses TRBV7-9 and TRBJ2-5; 13 bases are shared with TRBD2. Losses at the gene ends were 0 bases for V and 4 bases for J; bases not matched to a gene: 5. The CDR3 length is 17 residues. Germline CDR1 reads SEHNR; CDR2 reads FQNEAQ (reference sequence). The CDR3 spells CASSLALAGGLGETQYF. The CDR3 nucleotides are TGTGCCAGCAGCTTAGCACTAGCGGGGGGGCTGGGAGAGACCCAGTACTTC.

This rearrangement joins TRBV27 to TRBJ1-2, with a tentative D call TRBD1 (6 bases). V was clipped by 9 bases and J by 5 bases, with 19 bases between them. The CDR3 is 14 amino acids. CDR1 MNHEY and CDR2 SMNVEV come from the germline V gene (reference sequence). This CDR3 reads CASRRRGLFYGYTF. For the CDR3, the DNA is TGTGCCAGTCGGCGCAGGGGCTTGTTTTATGGCTACACCTTC.

The CDR3 bases are TGTGCCAGCAGCGGGGCGGTTGAGCAGTTCTTC. This translates into CASSGAVEQFF. The rearrangement uses TRBV7-2 and TRBJ2-1; perhaps TRBD1 as D (5 bases). The V end was cut by 5 bases, the J end by 9 bases, with 8 bases between. This CDR3 is built from 11 residues. Germline CDR1 and CDR2: SGHTA and FQGNSA.

J is TRBJ1-2 and V is TRBV6-5, with 7 bases matching TRBD1. Germline trimming cut 4 bases from V and 8 bases from J; bases unmatched to any gene: 10. Germline lookup yields CDR1 MNHEY and CDR2 SVGAGI. This CDR3 is built from 14 residues. The DNA for the CDR3 is TGTGCCAGCAGTTCCTACACAGGGGCCGGCGGCTACACCTTC. Translating gives CASSSYTGAGGYTF.

The V call is TRBV4-1, the J call TRBJ2-5; 14 nucleotides line up with TRBD2. This CDR3 has 15 amino acids. Germline-derived CDR1 and CDR2 are MGHRA and YSYEKL. Unmatched junction bases numbered 1, after V lost 5 bases and J lost 2 bases. The CDR3 loop is CASSGLAGGQETQYF. Written as DNA, the CDR3 is TGCGCCAGCAGCGGACTAGCGGGGGGTCAAGAGACCCAGTACTTC.

The chain couples TRBV14 to TRBJ1-4, with TRBD1 matching over 7 bases. With V trimmed by 4 bases and J by 0 bases, 5 bases remained unmatched. Per the germline V gene, CDR1 is SGHDN and CDR2 is FVKESK. The CDR3 totals 16 residues. This CDR3 reads CASSPGTGATNEKLFF. CDR3 nucleotides: TGTGCCAGCAGCCCTGGCACAGGGGCAACTAATGAAAAACTGTTTTTT.

This rearrangement joins TRBV5-4 to TRBJ2-1, with 11 bases that match TRBD2. This CDR3 has 16 residues. Germline V gene lookup returns CDR1 SGHNT and CDR2 YYREEE (reference sequence). V lost 4 bases and J lost 4; bases outside the gene matches: 7. As DNA, the CDR3 is TGTGCCAGCAGCCCATCCGGGACTAGCGGTTACAATGAGCAGTTCTTC. It yields the protein CASSPSGTSGYNEQFF.

The chain is built from TRBV7-2 and TRBJ2-5; 9 bases map to TRBD2. Germline V gives CDR1 SGHTA, CDR2 FQGNSA. The CDR3 contains 17 residues. V was pared by 5 bases and J by 0 bases, with 10 bases of the junction left unmatched. The CDR3 loop reads CASSVNLAGLYQETQYF. For the CDR3, the DNA is TGTGCCAGCAGCGTAAACCTAGCGGGATTGTACCAAGAGACCCAGTACTTC.

This clone was picked up one time. The gene calls are TRBV5-1 and TRBJ1-2; 12 bases are shared with TRBD1. With 4 bases clipped from V and 8 bases from J, the junction kept 6 bases outside the gene matches. The CDR3 has 14 amino acids. Germline loops: CDR1 SGHRS, CDR2 YFSETQ. The CDR3: CASSPGTGGRGYTF. In nucleotides, the CDR3 is TGCGCCAGCAGCCCCGGGACAGGGGGCCGGGGCTACACCTTC. The full variable domain, completed using reference TRBV5-1 and TRBJ1-2, is KAGVTQTPRYLIKTRGQQVTLSCSPISGHRSVSWYQQTPGQGLQFLFEYFSETQRNKGNFPGRFSGRQFSNSRSEMNVSTLELGDSALYLCASSPGTGGRGYTFGSGTRLTVV.

V usage is TRBV7-8 and J usage is TRBJ2-7; D is ambiguous. Germline loops: CDR1 SGHVS, CDR2 FQNEAQ. V was trimmed by 4 bases and J by 6 bases, leaving 7 bases between them. The CDR3 has 11 amino acids. The CDR3 here is CASSSPSEQYF. CDR3 nucleotide sequence: TGTGCCAGCAGCTCCCCGAGCGAGCAGTACTTC.

In this sample, this clone turned up a few times. This chain uses TRBV6-4 with TRBJ2-3, with D perhaps TRBD2 (5 bases). V dropped 8 bases and J dropped 6 bases, with 9 bases sitting between them. Germline V gives CDR1 MRHNA, CDR2 SNTAGT. The CDR3 runs 11 residues. The CDR3: CASAPGDTQYF. The CDR3 region has the DNA TGTGCCAGCGCCCCGGGGGATACGCAGTATTTT.

J is TRBJ2-5 and V is TRBV5-1; possibly TRBD1 for D (6 bases). The germline V and J ends were trimmed by 3 bases and 11 bases, with 26 bases remaining between them. Germline assignment: CDR1 SGHRS and CDR2 YFSETQ. There are 16 residues in the CDR3. CDR3 sequence (DNA): TGCGCCAGCAGCTACATACAGGGCTACCACGTAGTGGAGCAGTACTTC. The encoded protein is CASSYIQGYHVVEQYF.

The chain has TRBV5-1 and TRBJ1-1; TRBD1 is a possible D gene (5 bases). Trimming shortened V by 0 bases and J by 1 base, and 7 bases separated the two germline ends. This CDR3 comprises 14 residues. Germline V gene sequence: CDR1 SGHRS, CDR2 YFSETQ. The CDR3 spells CASSLGRGNTEAFF. In DNA form, the CDR3 reads TGCGCCAGCAGCTTGGGAAGGGGGAACACTGAAGCTTTCTTT.

The chain links TRBV10-3 to TRBJ2-7; 13 positions match TRBD2. CDR1 is ENHRY, CDR2 SYGVKD, per germline. J was trimmed by 2 bases and V by 0 bases; bases with no gene match: 13. This CDR3 has 20 amino acids. CDR3 region: CAISESWTSGSDMLTYEQYF. Here the CDR3 DNA reads TGTGCCATCAGTGAGTCGTGGACTAGCGGGAGCGATATGTTGACCTACGAGCAGTACTTC.

V gene TRBV7-9 combines with J gene TRBJ2-5; TRBD1 is a possible D gene (5 bases). The CDR3 runs 15 residues. V was trimmed by 5 bases and J by 1 base, leaving 14 bases between them. Germline CDR1 SEHNR, CDR2 FQNEAQ (reference sequence). The CDR3 DNA follows: TGTGCCAGCAGCCCCCTCAGACAGTCCCAAGAGACCCAGTACTTC. Amino acid sequence: CASSPLRQSQETQYF. Supplemented by reference TRBV7-9 and TRBJ2-5, the full variable domain reads DTGVSQNPRHKITKRGQNVTFRCDPISEHNRLYWYRQTLGQGPEFLTYFQNEAQLEKSRLLSDRFSAERPKGSFSTLEIQRTEQGDSAMYLCASSPLRQSQETQYFGPGTRLLVL.

This sequence joins TRBV5-6 and TRBJ1-1; TRBD1 matches 8 bases. CDR3 length: 15 residues. Germline V gene data show CDR1 as SGHDT and CDR2 as YYEEEE. J lost 10 bases, V lost 0 bases, and 11 bases had no gene match. This CDR3 is CASSLAKTGVFGAFF. In DNA, the CDR3 is TGTGCCAGCAGCTTGGCCAAGACAGGGGTCTTTGGAGCTTTCTTT.

The chain joins TRBV7-9 to TRBJ2-7; D is possibly TRBD1 (6 bases). Germline V gives CDR1 SEHNR, CDR2 FQNEAQ (reference sequence). The CDR3 length is 15 residues. Trimming cost V 5 bases and J 4 bases, with 18 bases left between them. DNA of the CDR3: TGTGCCAGCAGCCTGGAGTGGACAGAGAATTACGAGCAGTACTTC. This codes for CASSLEWTENYEQYF.

The chain is built from TRBV5-1 and TRBJ2-7, with D possibly being TRBD2 (6 bases). The CDR3 contains 13 residues. Germline CDR1 reads SGHRS; CDR2 reads YFSETQ. Trimming took off 7 bases at V and 3 bases at J, with 14 bases between the two ends. Here the CDR3 reads CASGPPGGYEQYF. For the CDR3, the DNA is TGCGCCAGCGGGCCTCCCGGGGGCTACGAGCAGTACTTC.

The J gene is TRBJ1-1, the V gene TRBV7-2; TRBD1 is a possible D gene (6 bases). V was shortened by 5 bases and J by 6 bases, with 10 bases between the two germline ends. The CDR3 covers 12 residues. Germline CDR1 is SGHTA and CDR2 is FQGNSA. CDR3 nucleotide sequence: TGTGCCAGCAGCCATAAGGGGGCTGAAGCTTTCTTT. Its protein product is CASSHKGAEAFF. The full variable domain, rest sourced from reference TRBV7-2 and TRBJ1-1, is GAGVSQSPSNKVTEKGKDVELRCDPISGHTALYWYRQSLGQGLEFLIYFQGNSAPDKSGLPSDRFSAERTGGSVSTLTIQRTQQEDSAVYLCASSHKGAEAFFGQGTRLTVV.

The CDR3 bases are TGTGCCAGCAGCTTAACGGCCCCTGGCGGCAGACAGCACTACGAGCAGTACTTC. Protein sequence: CASSLTAPGGRQHYEQYF. The V call is TRBV7-3, the J call TRBJ2-7, with D possibly matching TRBD1 (5 bases). The CDR3 contains 18 residues. Trimming stripped 0 bases from V and 3 bases from J, with 21 bases between. Germline CDR1 is SGHTA and CDR2 is FQGTGA.

This rearrangement joins TRBV9 to TRBJ2-3; D unclear. From germline, CDR1 is SGDLS and CDR2 YYNGEE. This CDR3 is built from 14 residues. Trimming took 5 bases from V and 0 from J, leaving 10 bases between them. Here the CDR3 reads CASSGGSSTDTQYF. CDR3 sequence (DNA): TGTGCCAGCAGTGGCGGCTCAAGCACAGATACGCAGTATTTT.

The CDR3 region is CASSLGGDSGEQYF. CDR3 bases: TGTGCCAGCAGCTTGGGGGGGGATTCAGGGGAGCAGTACTTC. V and J are TRBV11-3 and TRBJ2-7; 7 nucleotides agree with TRBD2. After removal of 3 bases from V and 7 bases from J, the junction contained 9 bases not matched to a gene. CDR1 is SGHNT, CDR2 YENEEA, per germline. The CDR3 has 14 residues. The full variable domain, its missing parts supplied by reference TRBV11-3 and TRBJ2-7, is EAGVVQSPRYKIIEKKQPVAFWCNPISGHNTLYWYLQNLGQGPELLIRYENEEAVDDSQLPKDRFSAERLKGVDSTLKIQPAELGDSAVYLCASSLGGDSGEQYFGPGTRLTVT.

This sequence joins TRBV28 and TRBJ2-7, with TRBD2 identical over 12 bases. Germline values: CDR1 MDHEN, CDR2 SYDVKM. The CDR3 sequence is 15 residues long. V lost 3 bases to trimming and J lost 6 bases; unmatched junction nucleotides: 6. CDR3: CASSLGELAGGEQYF. In nucleotides, the CDR3 is TGTGCCAGCAGTTTGGGGGAACTAGCGGGAGGCGAGCAGTACTTC.

V is TRBV13 and J is TRBJ1-4; D is perhaps TRBD1 (5 bases). Looked up from germline, CDR1 is PRHDT and CDR2 is FYEKMQ (reference sequence). Between the trimmed V and J ends, which lost 2 bases and 7 bases, there was a span of 11 bases. There are 14 residues in the CDR3. DNA for the CDR3: TGTGCCAGCAGCTTAAGCGGGACGGGTGAAAAACTGTTTTTT. Translation gives CASSLSGTGEKLFF.

The rearrangement joins TRBV11-2 to TRBJ1-3; D is ambiguous. Deletions cut 0 bases from V and 1 base from J, with 7 bases between. CDR1 and CDR2 (germline): SGHAT, FQNNGV. This CDR3 has 15 amino acids. For the CDR3, the DNA is TGTGCCAGCAGCTTAGAGCGTGGTTCTGGAAACACCATATATTTT. Amino acids: CASSLERGSGNTIYF.

The rearrangement uses TRBV5-1 and TRBJ1-1; tentatively, D is TRBD1 (5 bases). Trimming took 4 bases from V and 9 from J, leaving 22 bases between them. The CDR3 spans 15 residues. CDR1 SGHRS and CDR2 YFSETQ come from the germline V gene. CDR3 protein: CASSRSGGEMEKAFF. CDR3 sequence (DNA): TGCGCCAGCAGCCGCTCGGGGGGGGAAATGGAAAAAGCTTTCTTT.